Listed below are T cell receptor beta chains from one sample, sequenced in a study of breast tumors, draining lymph nodes, adjacent tissues. A single record per CDR3 protein comes from TCRdb applying MiXCR to the multiplex PCR reads. In the table there are around 230,000 distinct CDR3 sequences, 32% of which are singletons. The sequenced material came from axillary lymph node tissue. The receptors stem from a female donor with breast cancer. Some clones in this sample may be carry-over from other donors' samples. Each CDR3 is given with its conserved first and last residue. D genes are given only for firm matches. Clone sizes are given selectively: once, few, many, or a class where the clone is expanded.

clone size	V gene	D gene	J gene	CDR3 DNA	CDR3 protein
NA	TRBV5-1	TRBD2	TRBJ2-5	TGCGCCAGCAGCTCCCGATCCCCGACTAGCAGTCGGGAGACCCAGTACTTC	CASSSRSPTSSRETQYF
many	TRBV20-1	NA	TRBJ2-5	TGCAGTGCTAGGCGGTCCCAGACCCAGTACTTC	CSARRSQTQYF
many	TRBV20-1	NA	TRBJ2-7	TGCAGTGCTTGGTGGGCGCGTAACTACGAGCAGTACTTC	CSAWWARNYEQYF
NA	TRBV20-1	TRBD2	TRBJ2-2	TGCAGTGCTCGGACTAGCGGGGAGCTGTTTTTT	CSARTSGELFF
many	TRBV7-3	NA	TRBJ2-6	TGTGCCAGCAGCTTAACAGACTCTGGGGCCAACGTCCTGACTTTC	CASSLTDSGANVLTF
many	TRBV6-6	NA	TRBJ2-3	TGTGCCAGCAGTTACCCTATGGGAACCACAGATACGCAGTATTTT	CASSYPMGTTDTQYF
NA	TRBV5-1	NA	TRBJ2-6	TGCGCCAGCAGCTTGGCCATTCGGGGGGCCGACGTCCTGACTTTC	CASSLAIRGADVLTF
NA	TRBV5-1	TRBD1	TRBJ1-4	TGCGCCAGCAGCGTGGTCAGGGGGGAAAAACTGTTTTTT	CASSVVRGEKLFF
NA	TRBV12-3/TRBV12-4	NA	TRBJ2-1	TGTGCCAGCAGTTTCAGGGGTGAGCAGTTCTTC	CASSFRGEQFF
NA	TRBV3-1	NA	TRBJ2-1	TGTGCCAGCAGCCCGGGAGTAGAGGAGCAGTTCTTC	CASSPGVEEQFF
many	TRBV6-5	NA	TRBJ1-2	TGTGCCAGCAGGACGGAGTTCTATGGCTACACCTTC	CASRTEFYGYTF
many	TRBV4-3	NA	TRBJ2-2	TGCGCCAGCAGCCAAGTGCAGTGGGGTGGCACCGGGGAGCTGTTTTTT	CASSQVQWGGTGELFF
NA	TRBV12-3/TRBV12-4	NA	TRBJ2-7	TGTGCCAGCTCCGACGTCGGGGACGGAAACTACGAGCAGTACTTC	CASSDVGDGNYEQYF
once	TRBV20-1	TRBD1	TRBJ2-3	TGCAGTGCTACGGACAGGGACAAGGGTACGCAGTATTTT	CSATDRDKGTQYF
many	TRBV28	NA	TRBJ2-3	TGTGCCAGCAGTTTGGGGGCTAGGGGTGATACGCAGTATTTT	CASSLGARGDTQYF
many	TRBV10-3	NA	TRBJ2-1	TGTGCCATCAGTGATGGGGCGGGGAATGAGCAGTTCTTC	CAISDGAGNEQFF
NA	TRBV7-3	NA	TRBJ1-6	TGTGCCAGCAGCGTAGACGTTACTTCGGATTCGCCCCTCCACTTT	CASSVDVTSDSPLHF
many	TRBV28	TRBD2	TRBJ2-3	TGTGCCAGCAGTTTTAAACTAGCGGGAGCCGATACGCAGTATTTT	CASSFKLAGADTQYF
few	TRBV3-2	NA	TRBJ2-5	TGTGCCGGCAGCCAAGGTTGTGGCGGGATGGAGGAGACCCAGTACTTC	CAGSQGCGGMEETQYF
NA	TRBV6-1	TRBD1	TRBJ1-5	TGTGCCGGCAGCGTTTTCGTACAGGGGCGGACGGGCAATCAGCCCCAGCATTTT	CAGSVFVQGRTGNQPQHF
many	TRBV11-1	TRBD2	TRBJ2-1	TGTGCCAGCAGCCGGGGACTAGCGGGAAACTCCTACAATGAGCAGTTCTTC	CASSRGLAGNSYNEQFF
NA	TRBV19	NA	TRBJ1-6	TGTGCCAGTAGTACCACCTCAGGGGACGGTTCACCCCTCCACTTT	CASSTTSGDGSPLHF
NA	TRBV7-2	TRBD2	TRBJ2-7	TGTGCCAGCAGCTTGACTAGCGGGAGGACCCTAAGCTCCTACGAGCGGCACTTC	CASSLTSGRTLSSYERHF
many	TRBV28	TRBD1	TRBJ2-7	TGTGCCAGCAGTTTCTTGGACAGGCCCTACGAGCAGTACTTC	CASSFLDRPYEQYF
many	TRBV11-2	NA	TRBJ2-1	TGTGCCAGCAGCCAATCAGGCATGCTGGCGTTCTTC	CASSQSGMLAFF
many	TRBV18	NA	TRBJ2-5	TGTGCCAGCTCACCACCCGCGAGATCCGAGACCCAGTACTTC	CASSPPARSETQYF
many	TRBV7-6	TRBD2	TRBJ2-2	TGTGCCAGCAGCTCCTTAGCGGGAAGGACCGGGGAGCTGTTTTTT	CASSSLAGRTGELFF
many	TRBV27	NA	TRBJ1-2	TGTGCCAGCAGTCGTTACCTCGGGCAGGGAGGAGGCTACACCTTC	CASSRYLGQGGGYTF
many	TRBV29-1	TRBD1	TRBJ2-4	TGCAGCGTTGAGACAGGGAAAAACATTCAGTACTTC	CSVETGKNIQYF
many	TRBV20-1	NA	TRBJ2-7	TGCAGTGCTGGCGGCGAGCAGTACTTC	CSAGGEQYF
many	TRBV13	TRBD2	TRBJ2-1	TGTGCCAGCAGCGTGGCCGGGACTAGCGGACTTTACAATGAGCAGTTCTTC	CASSVAGTSGLYNEQFF
few	TRBV27	TRBD2	TRBJ2-7	TGTGCCAGCAGGGACGGACTAGCGGGAGACTACGAGCAGTACTTC	CASRDGLAGDYEQYF
many	TRBV5-4	NA	TRBJ2-3	TGTGCCAGCAGCTTGGGGACAGCCTCTTATACGCAGTATTTT	CASSLGTASYTQYF
many	TRBV6-1	NA	TRBJ2-1	TGTGCCAGCAGTGAAGAAGGCTCCGTCAATGAGCAGTTCTTC	CASSEEGSVNEQFF
many	TRBV10-2	TRBD1	TRBJ1-4	TGCGCCAGCAGTCAACAGGGGGCTAGTAATGAAAAACTGTTTTTT	CASSQQGASNEKLFF